The T cell receptor (beta chain) described here comes from a study of T cells in tumors and immune-related adverse events. TCRdb's table, derived via immunoSEQ multiplex PCR, lists solely in-frame clones and lacks some. The sample includes tens of thousands of clones, about 89% of them seen just once. This TCR came from a female donor with metastatic renal cell carcinoma. The sample here was lymph node tissue, taken from a patient treated with anti-PD-1 therapy.

Written as DNA, the CDR3 is TGTGCCAGCAGCTCCGGGACTGGAAATTACTTC. Its protein is CASSSGTGNYF. This chain joins TRBV6-5 and TRBJ2-5; D may be TRBD2 (6 bases). CDR1 is MNHEY and CDR2 is SVGAGI in the germline V gene. V lost 6 bases and J 14 bases, leaving 16 bases between the germline ends. This CDR3 region has 11 residues.